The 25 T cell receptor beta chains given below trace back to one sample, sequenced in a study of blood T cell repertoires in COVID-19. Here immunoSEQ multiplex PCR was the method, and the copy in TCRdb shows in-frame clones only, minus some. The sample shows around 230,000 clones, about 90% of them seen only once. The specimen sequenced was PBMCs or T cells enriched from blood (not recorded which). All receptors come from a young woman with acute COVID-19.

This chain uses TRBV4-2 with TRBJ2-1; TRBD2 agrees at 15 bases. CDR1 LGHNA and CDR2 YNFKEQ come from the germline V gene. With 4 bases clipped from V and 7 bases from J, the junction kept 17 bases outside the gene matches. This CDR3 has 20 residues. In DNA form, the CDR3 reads TGTGCCAGCAGCCTTTTCTTCTCCGCCGGGACTAGCGGGGGGCAGAATGAGCAGTTCTTC. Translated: CASSLFFSAGTSGGQNEQFF.

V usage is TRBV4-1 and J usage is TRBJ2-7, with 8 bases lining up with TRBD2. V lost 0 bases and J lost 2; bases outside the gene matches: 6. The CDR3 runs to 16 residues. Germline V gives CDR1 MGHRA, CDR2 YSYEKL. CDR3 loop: CASSQDTGGVPYEQYF. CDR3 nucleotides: TGCGCCAGCAGCCAAGACACCGGGGGGGTCCCCTACGAGCAGTACTTC.

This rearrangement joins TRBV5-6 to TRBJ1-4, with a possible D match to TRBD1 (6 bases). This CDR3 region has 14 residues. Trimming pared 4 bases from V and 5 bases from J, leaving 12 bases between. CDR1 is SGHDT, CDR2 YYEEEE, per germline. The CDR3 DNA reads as TGTGCCAGCAGCCCAGACAGGAGGAATGAAAAACTGTTTTTT. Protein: CASSPDRRNEKLFF.

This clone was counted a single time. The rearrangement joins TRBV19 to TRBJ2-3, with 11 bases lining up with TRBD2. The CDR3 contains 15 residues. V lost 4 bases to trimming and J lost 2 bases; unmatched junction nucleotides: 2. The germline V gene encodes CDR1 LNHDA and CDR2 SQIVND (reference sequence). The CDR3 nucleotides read TGTGCCAGTAGTACTAGCGGGGGGTTCACAGATACGCAGTATTTT. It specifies CASSTSGGFTDTQYF.

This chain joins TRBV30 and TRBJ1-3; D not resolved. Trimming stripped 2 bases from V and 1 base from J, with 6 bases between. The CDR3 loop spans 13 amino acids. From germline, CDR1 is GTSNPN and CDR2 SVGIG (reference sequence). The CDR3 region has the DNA TGTGCCTGGAGTACCGGTTCTGGAAACACCATATATTTT. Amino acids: CAWSTGSGNTIYF.

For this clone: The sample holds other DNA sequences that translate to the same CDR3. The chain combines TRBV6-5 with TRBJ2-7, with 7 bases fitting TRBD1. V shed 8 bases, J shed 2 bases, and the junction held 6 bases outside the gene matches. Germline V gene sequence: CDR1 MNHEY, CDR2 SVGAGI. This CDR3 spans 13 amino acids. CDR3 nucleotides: TGTGCCAGCTCGACAGGGACACCCTACGAGCAGTACTTC. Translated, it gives CASSTGTPYEQYF.

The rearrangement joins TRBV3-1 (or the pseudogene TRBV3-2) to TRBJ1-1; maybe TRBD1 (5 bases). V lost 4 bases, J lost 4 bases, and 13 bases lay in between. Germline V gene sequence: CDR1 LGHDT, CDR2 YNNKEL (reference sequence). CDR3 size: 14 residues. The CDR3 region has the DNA TGTGCCAGCAGCCCTGGGGGGGTCGGCACTGAAGCTTTCTTT. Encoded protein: CASSPGGVGTEAFF.

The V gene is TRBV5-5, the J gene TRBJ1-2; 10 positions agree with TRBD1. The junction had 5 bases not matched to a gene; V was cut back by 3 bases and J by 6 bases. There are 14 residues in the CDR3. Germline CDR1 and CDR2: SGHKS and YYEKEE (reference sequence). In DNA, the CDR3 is TGTGCCAGCAGCTGGAGGGACAGGGGAGATGGCTACACCTTC. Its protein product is CASSWRDRGDGYTF.

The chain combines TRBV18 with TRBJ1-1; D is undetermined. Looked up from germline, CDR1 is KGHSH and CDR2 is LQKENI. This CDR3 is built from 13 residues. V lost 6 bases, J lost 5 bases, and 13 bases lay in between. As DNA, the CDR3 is TGTGCCAGCTCCCACACGGGTGAGACTGAAGCTTTCTTT. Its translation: CASSHTGETEAFF.

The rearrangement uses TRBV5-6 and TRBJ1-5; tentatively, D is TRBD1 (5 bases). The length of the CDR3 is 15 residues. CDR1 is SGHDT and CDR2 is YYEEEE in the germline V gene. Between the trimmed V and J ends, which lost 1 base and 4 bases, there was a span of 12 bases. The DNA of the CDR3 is TGTGCCAGCAGCTTGCTGCAGGGCGTAAATCAGCCCCAGCATTTT. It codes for CASSLLQGVNQPQHF.

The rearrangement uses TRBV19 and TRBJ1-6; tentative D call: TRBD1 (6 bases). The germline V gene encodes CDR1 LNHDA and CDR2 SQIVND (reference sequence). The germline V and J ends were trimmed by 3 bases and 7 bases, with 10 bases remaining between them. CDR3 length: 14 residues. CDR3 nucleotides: TGTGCCAGTAGTATGTACAGGGAAAATTCACCCCTCCACTTT. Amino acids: CASSMYRENSPLHF.

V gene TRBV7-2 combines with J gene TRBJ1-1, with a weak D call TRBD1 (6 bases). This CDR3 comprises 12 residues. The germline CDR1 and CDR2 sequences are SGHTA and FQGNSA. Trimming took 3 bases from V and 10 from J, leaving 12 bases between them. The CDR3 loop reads CASSLQGLGAFF. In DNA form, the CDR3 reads TGTGCCAGCAGCTTGCAGGGGCTGGGAGCTTTCTTT. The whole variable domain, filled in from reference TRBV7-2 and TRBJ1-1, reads GAGVSQSPSNKVTEKGKDVELRCDPISGHTALYWYRQSLGQGLEFLIYFQGNSAPDKSGLPSDRFSAERTGGSVSTLTIQRTQQEDSAVYLCASSLQGLGAFFGQGTRLTVV.

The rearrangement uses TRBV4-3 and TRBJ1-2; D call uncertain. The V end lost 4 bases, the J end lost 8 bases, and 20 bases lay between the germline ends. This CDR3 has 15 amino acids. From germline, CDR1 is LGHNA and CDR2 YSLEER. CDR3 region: CASSLGVSILWGYTF. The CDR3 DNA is TGCGCCAGCAGCCTGGGCGTCTCTATCTTGTGGGGCTACACCTTC.

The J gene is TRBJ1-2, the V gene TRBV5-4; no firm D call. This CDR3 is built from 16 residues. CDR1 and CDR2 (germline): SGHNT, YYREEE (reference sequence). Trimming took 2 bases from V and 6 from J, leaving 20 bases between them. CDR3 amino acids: CASSLYVDSLMNGYTF. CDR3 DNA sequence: TGTGCCAGCAGCTTATACGTGGATAGCCTCATGAATGGCTACACCTTC.

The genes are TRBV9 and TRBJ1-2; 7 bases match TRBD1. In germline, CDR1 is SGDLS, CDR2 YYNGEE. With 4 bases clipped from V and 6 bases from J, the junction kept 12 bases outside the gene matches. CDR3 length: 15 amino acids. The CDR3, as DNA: TGTGCCAGCAGCCCCCCGACAGGGTTCGATCATGGCTACACCTTC. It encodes CASSPPTGFDHGYTF.

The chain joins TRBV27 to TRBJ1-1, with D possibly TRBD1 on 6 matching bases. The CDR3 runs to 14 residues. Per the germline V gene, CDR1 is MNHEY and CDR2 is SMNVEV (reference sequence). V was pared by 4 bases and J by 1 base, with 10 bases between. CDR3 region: CASSSGQKNTEAFF. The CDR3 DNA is TGTGCCAGCAGTTCCGGACAGAAGAACACTGAAGCTTTCTTT.

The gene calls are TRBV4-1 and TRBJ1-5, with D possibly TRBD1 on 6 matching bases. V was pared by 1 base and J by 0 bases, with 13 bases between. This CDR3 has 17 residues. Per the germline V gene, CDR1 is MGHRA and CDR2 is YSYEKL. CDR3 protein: CASSQADRSYSNQPQHF. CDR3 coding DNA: TGCGCCAGCAGCCAAGCTGACAGGTCCTATAGCAATCAGCCCCAGCATTTT.

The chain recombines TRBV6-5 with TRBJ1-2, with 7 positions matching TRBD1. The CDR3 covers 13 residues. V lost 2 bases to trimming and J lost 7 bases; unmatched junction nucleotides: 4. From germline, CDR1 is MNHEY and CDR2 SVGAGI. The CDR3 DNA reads TGTGCCAGCAGTTACGGGCACAGGGGTGGCTACACCTTC. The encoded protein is CASSYGHRGGYTF.

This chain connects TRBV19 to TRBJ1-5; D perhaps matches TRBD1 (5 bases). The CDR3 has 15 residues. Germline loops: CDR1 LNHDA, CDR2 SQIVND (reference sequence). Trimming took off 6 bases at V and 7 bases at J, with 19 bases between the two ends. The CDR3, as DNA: TGTGCCAGTAGCCCCCGTGGGGGAGCGGGGCAGCCCCAGCATTTT. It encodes CASSPRGGAGQPQHF.

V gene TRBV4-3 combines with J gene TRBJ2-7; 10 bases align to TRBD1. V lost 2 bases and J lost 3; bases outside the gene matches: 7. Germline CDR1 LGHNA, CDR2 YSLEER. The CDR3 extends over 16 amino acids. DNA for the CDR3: TGCGCCAGCAGCCAAAGCCAGGGACAGGGGATCTACGAGCAGTACTTC. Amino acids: CASSQSQGQGIYEQYF.

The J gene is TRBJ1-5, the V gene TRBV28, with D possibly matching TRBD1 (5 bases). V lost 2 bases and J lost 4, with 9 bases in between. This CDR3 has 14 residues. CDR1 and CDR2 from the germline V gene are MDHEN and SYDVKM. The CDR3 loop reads CASSLRTINQPQHF. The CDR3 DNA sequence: TGTGCCAGCAGTTTACGGACAATAAATCAGCCCCAGCATTTT.

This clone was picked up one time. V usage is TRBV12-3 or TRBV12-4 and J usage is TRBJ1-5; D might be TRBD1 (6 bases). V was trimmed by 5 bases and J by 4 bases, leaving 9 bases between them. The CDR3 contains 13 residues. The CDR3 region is CASSQTGNQPQHF. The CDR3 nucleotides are TGTGCCAGCAGTCAAACAGGGAATCAGCCCCAGCATTTT.

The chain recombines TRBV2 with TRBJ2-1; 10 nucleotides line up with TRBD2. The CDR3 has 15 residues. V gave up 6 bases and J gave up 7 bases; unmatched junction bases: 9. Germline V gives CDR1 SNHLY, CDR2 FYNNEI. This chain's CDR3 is CASSLLAGATNEQFF. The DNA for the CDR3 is TGTGCCAGCAGCCTCCTAGCGGGGGCTACGAATGAGCAGTTCTTC.

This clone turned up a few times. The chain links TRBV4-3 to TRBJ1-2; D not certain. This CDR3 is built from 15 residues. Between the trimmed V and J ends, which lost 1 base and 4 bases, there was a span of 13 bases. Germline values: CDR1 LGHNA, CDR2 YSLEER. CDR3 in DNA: TGCGCCAGCAGCCAAGGGTTAGAGGGCTTCTATGGCTACACCTTC. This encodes CASSQGLEGFYGYTF.

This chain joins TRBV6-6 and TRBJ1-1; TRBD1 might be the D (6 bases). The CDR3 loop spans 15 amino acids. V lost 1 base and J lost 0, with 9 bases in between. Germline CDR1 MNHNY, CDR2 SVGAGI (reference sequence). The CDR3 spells CASSYFDRLNTEAFF. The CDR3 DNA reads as TGTGCCAGCAGTTACTTCGACAGGCTGAACACTGAAGCTTTCTTT.